This is a list of T cell receptor beta chains from one sample in a study of CD8+ T cells in alopecia areata. Libraries were prepared by immunoSEQ multiplex PCR; TCRdb keeps only in-frame clonotypes and omits some of them. Seen here are 130,000 or so clones, approximately 90% observed once, and the top ten hold approximately 13%. The source material was CD8+ T cells sorted from blood, sampled at week 4, from a patient treated with tofacitinib. All receptors derive from a human donor with alopecia areata. Each CDR3 is given with its conserved first and last residue. The D gene is left open where the match is weak. Clone sizes are given selectively: once, few, many, or a class where the clone is expanded.

TRBD1	TRBJ2-3	NA	TRBV7-9	CASSDWQGQGSTDTQYF	TGTGCCAGCAGCGACTGGCAGGGACAGGGGTCCACAGATACGCAGTATTTT
NA	TRBJ1-2	NA	TRBV7-9	CASSPQARLGNGYTF	TGTGCCAGCAGCCCACAAGCAAGATTAGGGAATGGCTACACCTTC
TRBD1	TRBJ1-2	NA	TRBV29-1	CSVVTLGQPGYTF	TGCAGCGTGGTCACCTTGGGACAGCCTGGCTACACCTTC
NA	TRBJ1-2	NA	TRBV7-8	CASSFYGTAHGYTF	TGTGCCAGCAGCTTTTACGGGACGGCGCACGGCTACACCTTC
NA	TRBJ2-5	NA	TRBV29-1	CSVIREKETQYF	TGCAGCGTTATTAGGGAGAAAGAGACCCAGTACTTC
NA	TRBJ2-7	NA	TRBV7-9	CASSKGGDSHEQYF	TGTGCCAGCAGCAAAGGGGGGGACAGCCACGAGCAGTACTTC
NA	TRBJ2-3	NA	TRBV30	CAWEREFADTQYF	TGTGCCTGGGAGAGGGAGTTCGCAGATACGCAGTATTTT
TRBD2	TRBJ2-1	NA	TRBV9	CASSASGRGGNEQFF	TGTGCCAGCAGCGCGAGCGGGAGAGGGGGCAATGAGCAGTTCTTC
NA	TRBJ2-7	NA	TRBV29-1	CSVEDTGSSYEQYF	TGCAGCGTTGAAGACACAGGGTCCTCCTACGAGCAGTACTTC
TRBD2	TRBJ2-1	few	TRBV7-9	CASSGERGSSYNEQFF	TGTGCCAGCAGCGGAGAGCGGGGGAGCTCCTACAATGAGCAGTTCTTC
TRBD1	TRBJ1-1	NA	TRBV30	CASGQGVTEAFF	TGTGCCTCGGGACAGGGGGTGACTGAAGCTTTCTTT
NA	TRBJ2-1	NA	TRBV13	CASSPPSARSYNEQFF	TGTGCCAGCAGCCCCCCCTCCGCGCGCTCATACAATGAGCAGTTCTTC
TRBD1	TRBJ2-1	NA	TRBV9	CASSDSFGGQGTNEQFF	TGTGCCAGCAGCGATTCCTTTGGCGGACAGGGAACGAATGAGCAGTTCTTC
NA	TRBJ2-7	NA	TRBV29-1	CSVESPGSSSYEQYF	TGCAGCGTTGAAAGTCCCGGCTCGAGCTCCTACGAGCAGTACTTC
TRBD2	TRBJ2-5	NA	TRBV6-1	CASSASGRGFGETQYF	TGTGCCAGCAGTGCTAGCGGGAGAGGGTTCGGGGAGACCCAGTACTTC
NA	TRBJ1-1	NA	TRBV29-1	CSVDQGNEAFF	TGCAGCGTGGATCAGGGGAATGAAGCTTTCTTT
TRBD2	TRBJ2-5	NA	TRBV25-1	CASSAEWTSGTYQETQYF	TGTGCCAGCAGTGCTGAATGGACTAGCGGGACCTACCAAGAGACCCAGTACTTC
TRBD1	TRBJ2-7	NA	TRBV7-6	CASSLATGGPYEQYF	TGTGCCAGCAGCTTGGCTACAGGGGGACCCTACGAGCAGTACTTC
TRBD1	TRBJ2-7	NA	TRBV29-1	CSVEDFSGGNEQYF	TGCAGCGTTGAAGATTTTTCAGGGGGAAACGAGCAGTACTTC
TRBD2	TRBJ2-3	NA	TRBV7-4	CASSLGAGLAMSADTQYF	TGTGCCAGCAGCTTAGGGGCAGGACTAGCGATGAGCGCAGATACGCAGTATTTT
TRBD2	TRBJ2-7	NA	TRBV6-1	CASVTSGASYEQYF	TGTGCCAGTGTGACTAGCGGGGCCTCCTACGAGCAGTACTTC
NA	TRBJ2-7	NA	TRBV2	CASRGKIYEQYF	TGTGCCAGCAGGGGAAAGATCTACGAGCAGTACTTC
TRBD1	TRBJ2-7	few	TRBV7-7	CASSFGQGDYEQYF	TGTGCTAGCAGCTTTGGCCAGGGGGACTACGAGCAGTACTTC
NA	TRBJ2-3	NA	TRBV5-1	CASSLVVQGSDTQYF	TGCGCCAGCAGCTTGGTAGTTCAGGGGAGCGATACGCAGTATTTT
TRBD1	TRBJ1-2	NA	TRBV29-1	CSVDTGGSYGYTF	TGCAGCGTAGATACAGGGGGCAGCTATGGCTACACCTTC
NA	TRBJ2-7	NA	TRBV14	CASSPANYEQYF	TGTGCCAGCAGCCCGGCAAACTACGAGCAGTACTTC
TRBD1	TRBJ2-1	NA	TRBV7-6	CASSATGRNEQFF	TGTGCCAGCAGCGCGACAGGGCGCAATGAGCAGTTCTTC
TRBD1	TRBJ1-2	NA	TRBV27	CASSADLQGTGGYTF	TGTGCCAGCAGTGCAGACTTACAGGGGACCGGCGGCTACACCTTC
TRBD1	TRBJ1-2	NA	TRBV4-1	CASSHQTGGISNYGYTF	TGCGCCAGCAGCCATCAGACAGGGGGGATCTCTAACTATGGCTACACCTTC
NA	TRBJ2-5	once	TRBV27	CASSLSGAGQETQYF	TGTGCCAGCAGTTTATCGGGGGCAGGTCAAGAGACCCAGTACTTC
NA	TRBJ2-5	NA	TRBV30	CAWSPLVQETQYF	TGTGCCTGGAGTCCGCTAGTACAAGAGACCCAGTACTTC
TRBD2	TRBJ2-7	NA	TRBV6-5	CASSFSSGSYEQYF	TGTGCCAGCAGTTTTTCTAGCGGCTCCTACGAGCAGTACTTC
NA	TRBJ2-6	few	TRBV7-9	CASSLVDSGANVLTF	TGTGCCAGCAGCTTGGTGGACTCTGGGGCCAACGTCCTGACTTTC
NA	TRBJ2-7	NA	TRBV7-9	CASSSGAGTRPYEQYF	TGTGCCAGCAGCTCGGGGGCCGGGACAAGGCCCTACGAGCAGTACTTC
TRBD2	TRBJ2-7	NA	TRBV4-1	CASSQDYLASGRAFPYEQYF	TGCGCCAGCAGCCAAGATTACCTGGCTAGCGGGAGGGCCTTTCCTTACGAGCAGTACTTC
TRBD2	TRBJ2-1	NA	TRBV30	CAWSGGLAGAYNEQFF	TGTGCCTGGAGTGGGGGACTAGCGGGAGCCTACAATGAGCAGTTCTTC
NA	TRBJ2-3	NA	TRBV29-1	CSGTSSSTDTQYF	TGCAGCGGCACAAGTTCTAGCACAGATACGCAGTATTTT
TRBD1	TRBJ2-5	NA	TRBV5-8	CASSPGQGSQETQYF	TGTGCCAGCAGCCCGGGACAGGGAAGCCAAGAGACCCAGTACTTC
TRBD2	TRBJ2-1	NA	TRBV4-1	CASSLAGNSYNEQFF	TGCGCCAGCAGCCTAGCGGGGAACTCCTACAATGAGCAGTTCTTC
NA	TRBJ2-4	NA	TRBV6-5	CASSYGLGGKNIQYF	TGTGCCAGCAGTTATGGGCTTGGGGGCAAAAACATTCAGTACTTC
NA	TRBJ2-2	NA	TRBV7-9	CASSFKQRTPNTGELFF	TGTGCCAGCAGCTTTAAGCAAAGGACACCAAACACCGGGGAGCTGTTTTTT
NA	TRBJ2-7	NA	TRBV7-2	CASSLVLTQSYEQYF	TGTGCCAGCAGCTTAGTCCTGACACAATCCTACGAGCAGTACTTC
NA	TRBJ2-4	once	TRBV2	CASSVDRSSAKNIQYF	TGTGCCAGCAGTGTCGACAGGAGTAGTGCCAAAAACATTCAGTACTTC